This T cell receptor beta chain was found in a study of blood T cell repertoires in COVID-19. CDR1 MDHEN and CDR2 SYDVKM come from the germline V gene. V lost 5 bases, J lost 5 bases, and 9 bases lay in between. The CDR3 is 12 residues long. TCRdb's table, derived via immunoSEQ multiplex PCR, lists solely in-frame clones and lacks some. The top ten clones hold about 1.8% of a sample with about 110,000 clones, 71% of them seen once. The chain uses TRBV28 and TRBJ1-1; D unresolved. The clonotype originates from a woman in her thirties or forties with acute or convalescent COVID-19. The material sequenced was peripheral blood. The DNA of the CDR3 is TGTGCCAGCAGTCCCGAGTGGACTGAAGCTTTCTTT. As protein: CASSPEWTEAFF.